This is a list of T cell receptor beta chains from one sample in a study of spatial heterogeneity in lung cancer. From the 5' RACE reads, TCRdb called clonotypes with MiXCR, one entry per CDR3 protein. The sample holds 45,000 to 55,000 distinct CDR3 sequences, about 5.8% seen once. The sample in question was PBMCs, obtained at surgery. The receptors come from a male donor with early-stage non-small cell lung cancer. Each CDR3 is given with its conserved first and last residue. The order of the fields is D gene, J gene, clone size, V gene, CDR3 DNA, CDR3 protein. A D gene is named only where the DNA matches it firmly. Clone size is not always given. Where it is, it says once, few, many or a class for expanded clones.

d_gene: TRBD1
j_gene: TRBJ1-4
abundance: many
v_gene: TRBV6-5
CDR3nt: TGTGCCAGCAGTCCCGGGACAGGGAGTGAAAAACTGTTTTTT
CDR3aa: CASSPGTGSEKLFF

d_gene: TRBD2
j_gene: TRBJ2-1
abundance: many
v_gene: TRBV6-2/TRBV6-3
CDR3nt: TGTGCCAGCAGTTACTCAAGACTAGCGGGAGAATATGAGCAGTTCTTC
CDR3aa: CASSYSRLAGEYEQFF

d_gene: TRBD2
j_gene: TRBJ2-7
abundance: .
v_gene: TRBV6-5
CDR3nt: TGTGCCAGCAGTTCCTCTAGCGGGAGGGCCACCTACGAGCAGTACTTC
CDR3aa: CASSSSSGRATYEQYF

d_gene: .
j_gene: TRBJ2-7
abundance: many
v_gene: TRBV5-1
CDR3nt: TGCGCCAGCAGCTTGGGACAATCCTACGAGCAGTACTTC
CDR3aa: CASSLGQSYEQYF

d_gene: .
j_gene: TRBJ1-2
abundance: many
v_gene: TRBV11-2
CDR3nt: TGTGCCAGCAGCCTCCGGACTGATTATTATGGCTACACCTTC
CDR3aa: CASSLRTDYYGYTF

d_gene: .
j_gene: TRBJ1-5
abundance: many
v_gene: TRBV12-3/TRBV12-4
CDR3nt: TGTGCCAGCAGCCCAGTCGGGGGAGGAATAGGCAATCAGCCCCAGCATTTT
CDR3aa: CASSPVGGGIGNQPQHF

d_gene: .
j_gene: TRBJ2-7
abundance: many
v_gene: TRBV12-3/TRBV12-4
CDR3nt: TGTGCCAGCAGTTTTTTAGGGGCCGAGCAGTACTTC
CDR3aa: CASSFLGAEQYF

d_gene: .
j_gene: TRBJ2-3
abundance: many
v_gene: TRBV20-1
CDR3nt: TGCAGTGCTAGAGATGGGGCCAGAACAGATACGCAGTATTTT
CDR3aa: CSARDGARTDTQYF

d_gene: TRBD1
j_gene: TRBJ1-2
abundance: many
v_gene: TRBV5-4
CDR3nt: TGTGCCAGCAGCGCCGGACAGGACAGGGTCTTGGGCTACACCTTC
CDR3aa: CASSAGQDRVLGYTF

d_gene: .
j_gene: TRBJ2-7
abundance: many
v_gene: TRBV27
CDR3nt: TGTGCCAGCAGAGCCGGGGAGTACGCGGGCGAGCAGTACTTC
CDR3aa: CASRAGEYAGEQYF

d_gene: .
j_gene: TRBJ2-1
abundance: many
v_gene: TRBV3-1
CDR3nt: TGTGCCAGCAGCCAAGTAGGACGGCATGAGCAGTTCTTC
CDR3aa: CASSQVGRHEQFF

d_gene: TRBD1
j_gene: TRBJ1-1
abundance: many
v_gene: TRBV7-3
CDR3nt: TGTGCCAGCAGCTCTGACAGGGAATCTGAAGCTTTCTTT
CDR3aa: CASSSDRESEAFF

d_gene: TRBD1
j_gene: TRBJ2-4
abundance: many
v_gene: TRBV20-1
CDR3nt: TGCAGTGCTAGAGATGGACAGGGCCTTGAGAACATTCAGTACTTC
CDR3aa: CSARDGQGLENIQYF

d_gene: .
j_gene: TRBJ2-3
abundance: many
v_gene: TRBV11-3
CDR3nt: TGTGCCAGCAGCCCAGGGACAACTAGCACAGATACGCAGTATTTT
CDR3aa: CASSPGTTSTDTQYF

d_gene: TRBD2
j_gene: TRBJ2-3
abundance: few
v_gene: TRBV5-1
CDR3nt: TGCGCCAGCAGCTTGGATGGGACTAGAGCAGATACGCAGTATTTT
CDR3aa: CASSLDGTRADTQYF

d_gene: TRBD1
j_gene: TRBJ2-5
abundance: many
v_gene: TRBV20-1
CDR3nt: TGCAGTGCACAGGAGGGACAGGGTCAAGAGACCCAGTACTTC
CDR3aa: CSAQEGQGQETQYF

d_gene: TRBD1
j_gene: TRBJ2-5
abundance: many
v_gene: TRBV5-1
CDR3nt: TGCGCCAGCCGCACACAGGGGCAAGAGACCCAGTACTTC
CDR3aa: CASRTQGQETQYF

d_gene: TRBD2
j_gene: TRBJ2-5
abundance: many
v_gene: TRBV6-2/TRBV6-3
CDR3nt: TGTGCCAGCAGTTACTCTCGGGCGGGAGACCAAGAGACCCAGTACTTC
CDR3aa: CASSYSRAGDQETQYF

d_gene: .
j_gene: TRBJ1-3
abundance: few
v_gene: TRBV15
CDR3nt: TGTGCCACCTTAGACCTCTCTGGAAACACCATATATTTT
CDR3aa: CATLDLSGNTIYF

d_gene: .
j_gene: TRBJ2-2
abundance: many
v_gene: TRBV2
CDR3nt: TGTGCCAGCACGTCCAGGCGACGCGGTAACACCGGGGAGCTGTTTTTT
CDR3aa: CASTSRRRGNTGELFF

d_gene: .
j_gene: TRBJ2-1
abundance: many
v_gene: TRBV27
CDR3nt: TGTGCCAGCAACCGGGAGTATGGGGCCAACAATGAGCAGTTCTTC
CDR3aa: CASNREYGANNEQFF

d_gene: .
j_gene: TRBJ2-6
abundance: .
v_gene: TRBV30
CDR3nt: TGTGCCTGGAGTAGGTCTTCTGGGGCCAACGTCCTGACTTTC
CDR3aa: CAWSRSSGANVLTF

d_gene: TRBD1
j_gene: TRBJ2-3
abundance: many
v_gene: TRBV29-1
CDR3nt: TGCAGCGTTGACGACAGGGCAGGAGATACGCAGTATTTT
CDR3aa: CSVDDRAGDTQYF

d_gene: .
j_gene: TRBJ2-7
abundance: many
v_gene: TRBV7-6
CDR3nt: TGTGCCAGCAGCTTAGGACAGCTATTCACCTACGAGCAGTACTTC
CDR3aa: CASSLGQLFTYEQYF

d_gene: .
j_gene: TRBJ1-5
abundance: many
v_gene: TRBV9
CDR3nt: TGTGCCAGCAGCGTACAGGGCGGTCAGCCCCAGCATTTT
CDR3aa: CASSVQGGQPQHF

d_gene: TRBD1
j_gene: TRBJ1-2
abundance: many
v_gene: TRBV7-6
CDR3nt: TGTGCCAGCAGCCCAGGGGGCGCAGGCTACACCTTC
CDR3aa: CASSPGGAGYTF

d_gene: .
j_gene: TRBJ2-5
abundance: many
v_gene: TRBV10-3
CDR3nt: TGTGCCATCAGAGGGGATCCCGAAGAGACCCAGTACTTC
CDR3aa: CAIRGDPEETQYF

d_gene: TRBD1
j_gene: TRBJ2-7
abundance: many
v_gene: TRBV20-1
CDR3nt: TGCAGTGCCCAGGGGACAGGGGCCCGCTCCTACGAGCAGTACTTC
CDR3aa: CSAQGTGARSYEQYF

d_gene: .
j_gene: TRBJ2-3
abundance: medium-sized
v_gene: TRBV29-1
CDR3nt: TGCAGCGTTGAAAAGGGTCGGGGCACAGATACGCAGTATTTT
CDR3aa: CSVEKGRGTDTQYF

d_gene: TRBD1
j_gene: TRBJ1-5
abundance: many
v_gene: TRBV6-2/TRBV6-3
CDR3nt: TGTGCCAGCAGTCCACAAACAGGGGAGGGCAATCAGCCCCAGCATTTT
CDR3aa: CASSPQTGEGNQPQHF

d_gene: .
j_gene: TRBJ1-5
abundance: .
v_gene: TRBV20-1
CDR3nt: TGCAGTGCGCAACAGGGTACGGGGATCAAGCCCCAGCATTTT
CDR3aa: CSAQQGTGIKPQHF

d_gene: TRBD1
j_gene: TRBJ1-6
abundance: many
v_gene: TRBV28
CDR3nt: TGTGCCAGCAGTCTGCCGGGACAGGGGTTTGATTTCGGTTCACCCCTCCACTTT
CDR3aa: CASSLPGQGFDFGSPLHF

d_gene: .
j_gene: TRBJ2-7
abundance: many
v_gene: TRBV29-1
CDR3nt: TGCAGCGTTGTCTCCCAGGGATTCATCGAGCAGTACTTC
CDR3aa: CSVVSQGFIEQYF

d_gene: TRBD2
j_gene: TRBJ2-1
abundance: many
v_gene: TRBV13
CDR3nt: TGTGCCAGCAGCTACGAGCGGGAGGGAGATGAGCAGTTCTTC
CDR3aa: CASSYEREGDEQFF

d_gene: TRBD1
j_gene: TRBJ1-2
abundance: many
v_gene: TRBV6-2/TRBV6-3
CDR3nt: TGTGCCAGCAGCCTAACCCCGGGACAGGGACGCGGCTACACCTTC
CDR3aa: CASSLTPGQGRGYTF

d_gene: .
j_gene: TRBJ1-2
abundance: many
v_gene: TRBV15
CDR3nt: TGTGCCACCAGCAGAGGAACCCTCGGACGGGCTTATGGCTACACCTTC
CDR3aa: CATSRGTLGRAYGYTF

d_gene: TRBD2
j_gene: TRBJ2-7
abundance: many
v_gene: TRBV20-1
CDR3nt: TGCAGTGCTAGAGATCCGAGCGGGACCTACGAGCAGTACTTC
CDR3aa: CSARDPSGTYEQYF

d_gene: TRBD1
j_gene: TRBJ2-3
abundance: many
v_gene: TRBV27
CDR3nt: TGTGCCAGCAGTTTGGAGGGACAGGGATTAGATACGCAGTATTTT
CDR3aa: CASSLEGQGLDTQYF

d_gene: .
j_gene: TRBJ2-5
abundance: many
v_gene: TRBV27
CDR3nt: TGTGCCAGCGGAGATCCGCCGGGGACCCAGTACTTC
CDR3aa: CASGDPPGTQYF

d_gene: .
j_gene: TRBJ2-3
abundance: many
v_gene: TRBV7-6
CDR3nt: TGTGCCAGCAGTCTCACAGGCGGAGATACGCAGTATTTT
CDR3aa: CASSLTGGDTQYF

d_gene: .
j_gene: TRBJ2-7
abundance: many
v_gene: TRBV12-5
CDR3nt: TGTGCTAGTGGTTTGTCGGTAAGGCCCTACGAGCAGTACTTC
CDR3aa: CASGLSVRPYEQYF

d_gene: .
j_gene: TRBJ2-5
abundance: many
v_gene: TRBV4-1
CDR3nt: TGCGCCAGCAGGGATCGGGGTGGTAAGGGGCAAGAGACCCAGTACTTC
CDR3aa: CASRDRGGKGQETQYF

d_gene: .
j_gene: TRBJ1-6
abundance: .
v_gene: TRBV27
CDR3nt: TGTGCCAGCAGTAGTAGCGGCTCACCCCTCCACTTT
CDR3aa: CASSSSGSPLHF

d_gene: .
j_gene: TRBJ2-1
abundance: many
v_gene: TRBV20-1
CDR3nt: TGCAGTGCTACCCTAGCAGGAGGGCCTGTAGCTGAGCAGTTCTTC
CDR3aa: CSATLAGGPVAEQFF

d_gene: TRBD2
j_gene: TRBJ2-1
abundance: many
v_gene: TRBV5-8
CDR3nt: TGTGCCAGCCACGTGGCGGGAGCGGGCTACAATGAGCAGTTCTTC
CDR3aa: CASHVAGAGYNEQFF